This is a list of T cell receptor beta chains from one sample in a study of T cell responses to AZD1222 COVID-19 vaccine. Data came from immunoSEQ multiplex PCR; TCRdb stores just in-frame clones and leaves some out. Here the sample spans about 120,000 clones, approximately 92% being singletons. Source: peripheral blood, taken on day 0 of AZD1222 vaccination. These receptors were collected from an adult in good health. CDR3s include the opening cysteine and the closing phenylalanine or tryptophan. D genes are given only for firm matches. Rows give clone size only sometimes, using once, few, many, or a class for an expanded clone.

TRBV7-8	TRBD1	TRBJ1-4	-	CASSPVQIVGQGPKGEKLFF	TGTGCCAGCAGCCCCGTCCAGATCGTGGGACAGGGGCCAAAAGGTGAAAAACTGTTTTTT
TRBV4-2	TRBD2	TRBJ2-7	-	CASSQDLAGGSYEQYF	TGTGCCAGCAGCCAAGATCTAGCGGGAGGTAGCTACGAGCAGTACTTC
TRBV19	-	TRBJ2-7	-	CASSIPGNEQYF	TGTGCCAGTAGTATCCCAGGGAACGAGCAGTACTTC
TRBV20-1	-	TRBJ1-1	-	CSARPPEAFF	TGCAGTGCTAGACCCCCGGAAGCTTTCTTT
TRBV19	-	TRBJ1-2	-	CASSIGTDYGYTF	TGTGCCAGTAGTATAGGGACAGACTATGGCTACACCTTC
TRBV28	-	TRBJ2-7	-	CASSTGGPYEQYF	TGTGCCAGCAGTACGGGGGGCCCCTACGAGCAGTACTTC
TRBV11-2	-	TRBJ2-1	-	CASSPARNEQFF	TGTGCCAGCAGCCCAGCTCGGAATGAGCAGTTCTTC
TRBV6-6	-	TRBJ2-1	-	CASSYGLVEQFF	TGTGCCAGCAGCTACGGGTTGGTTGAGCAGTTCTTC
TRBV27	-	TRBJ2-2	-	CASMERSVVTGELFF	TGTGCCAGCATGGAGCGGTCCGTAGTCACCGGGGAGCTGTTTTTT
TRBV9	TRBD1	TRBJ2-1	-	CASSAAPGTGGVNEQFF	TGTGCCAGCAGCGCTGCCCCGGGGACAGGGGGTGTCAATGAGCAGTTCTTC
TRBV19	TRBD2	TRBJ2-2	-	CATHLGAGAGELFF	TGTGCCACCCACCTTGGGGCGGGAGCCGGGGAGCTGTTTTTT
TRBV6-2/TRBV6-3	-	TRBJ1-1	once	CASSKTRVGAFF	TGTGCCAGCAGCAAAACCAGGGTAGGAGCTTTCTTT
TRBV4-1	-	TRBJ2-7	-	CASSQGKSLRGPRSYEQYF	TGCGCCAGCAGCCAAGGGAAGTCCCTCCGGGGGCCGAGAAGCTACGAGCAGTACTTC
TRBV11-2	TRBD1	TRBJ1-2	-	CASTLANRQGAYGYTF	TGTGCCAGCACCCTAGCAAATCGACAGGGGGCTTATGGCTACACCTTC
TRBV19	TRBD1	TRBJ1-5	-	CASTRPREGGFKDNQPQHF	TGTGCCAGTACCCGCCCGAGGGAAGGGGGCTTTAAGGACAATCAGCCCCAGCATTTT
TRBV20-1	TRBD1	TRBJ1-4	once	CSASIQGGKLFF	TGCAGTGCTAGTATCCAGGGGGGAAAACTGTTTTTT
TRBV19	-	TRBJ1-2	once	CASRMGEESYF	TGTGCCAGCCGGATGGGCGAAGAATCTTACTTC
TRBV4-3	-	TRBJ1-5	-	CASSQDRGTEYPSQPQHF	TGCGCCAGCAGCCAAGATCGGGGGACGGAGTACCCCTCTCAGCCCCAGCATTTT
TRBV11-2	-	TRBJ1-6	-	CASPLGFQLPNSPLHF	TGTGCCAGCCCCCTCGGGTTTCAACTACCGAATTCACCCCTCCACTTT
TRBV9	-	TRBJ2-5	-	CASSVGAGSRETQYF	TGTGCCAGCAGCGTAGGTGCAGGGAGTAGGGAGACCCAGTACTTC
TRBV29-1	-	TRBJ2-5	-	CSVEKNEAGTQYF	TGCAGCGTTGAAAAAAACGAAGCGGGGACCCAGTACTTC
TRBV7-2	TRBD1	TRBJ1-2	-	CASSLAARPRTGMGYTF	TGTGCCAGCAGCTTAGCCGCCCGGCCGAGGACAGGGATGGGCTACACCTTC
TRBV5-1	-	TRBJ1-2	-	CASSSGTPYGYTF	TGCGCCAGCAGCTCCGGGACGCCTTATGGCTACACCTTC
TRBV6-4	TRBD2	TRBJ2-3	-	CASSDSTAGGLDTQYF	TGTGCCAGCAGTGACTCGACGGCGGGAGGGTTAGATACGCAGTATTTT
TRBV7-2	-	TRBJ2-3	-	CASSSQDPILVPGTDTQYF	TGTGCCAGCAGCTCCCAGGACCCCATACTCGTTCCGGGCACAGATACGCAGTATTTT
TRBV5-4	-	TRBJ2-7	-	CASSPGRGYEQYF	TGTGCCAGCAGCCCCGGACGGGGTTACGAGCAGTACTTC
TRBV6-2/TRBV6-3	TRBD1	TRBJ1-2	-	CASSLRGQGWGYTF	TGTGCCAGCAGTTTACGAGGACAGGGATGGGGCTACACCTTC
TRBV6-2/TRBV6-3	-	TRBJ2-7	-	CASSTSLQLLEQYF	TGTGCCAGCAGTACAAGTCTCCAGCTACTCGAGCAGTACTTC
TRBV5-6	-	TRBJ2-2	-	CASSLGQPTGELFF	TGTGCCAGCAGCTTGGGCCAGCCCACCGGGGAGCTGTTTTTT
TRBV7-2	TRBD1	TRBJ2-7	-	CASSLAGDRPYEQYF	TGTGCCAGCAGCTTAGCCGGGGACAGACCCTACGAGCAGTACTTC
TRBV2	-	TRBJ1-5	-	CASTQGLGQPQHF	TGTGCCAGCACCCAGGGTTTGGGTCAGCCCCAGCATTTT